A single sample gave rise to the 17 T cell receptor beta chains below, sequenced in a study of T cell changes during pregnancy in multiple sclerosis. Assay used: immunoSEQ multiplex PCR; TCRdb lists only in-frame clones, some missing. The sample contains some 66,000 clones, roughly 90% of which appear only once. The sequenced sample was CD8+ T cells from peripheral blood mononuclear cells, obtained before pregnancy. These receptors all come from a female donor with multiple sclerosis, enrolled in a pregnancy study.

The gene calls are TRBV29-1 and TRBJ1-1; D may be TRBD1 (6 bases). V shed 7 bases and J shed 6 bases, with 18 bases lying between them. Germline CDR1 is SQVTM and CDR2 is ANQGSEA. This CDR3 region has 13 residues. Here the CDR3 DNA reads TGCAGCGCCGACCCACAGGGAATCGCTGAAGCTTTCTTT. This gives the protein CSADPQGIAEAFF.

This clone has only one observation. The J gene is TRBJ2-5, the V gene TRBV5-8; no definite D call. This CDR3 is 13 amino acids long. In germline, CDR1 is SGHTS, CDR2 YDEGEE. V dropped 1 base and J dropped 3 bases, with 7 bases sitting between them. CDR3 sequence: CASSLPEKETQYF. The CDR3 DNA reads as TGTGCCAGCAGCTTGCCTGAGAAAGAGACCCAGTACTTC.

The genes are TRBV30 and TRBJ2-7, with 8 nucleotides matching TRBD2. The CDR3 is 13 amino acids. CDR1 and CDR2 (germline): GTSNPN, SVGIG (reference sequence). Germline trimming cut 0 bases from V and 7 bases from J; bases unmatched to any gene: 5. CDR3: CAWSVGAGEEQYF. DNA for the CDR3: TGTGCCTGGAGTGTAGGAGCGGGGGAAGAGCAGTACTTC.

This rearrangement joins TRBV7-9 to TRBJ1-2; TRBD1 aligns across 7 bases. This CDR3 is 16 amino acids long. V shed 4 bases and J 3 bases; nucleotides not matched to a gene: 11. Germline V lookup: CDR1 SEHNR, CDR2 FQNEAQ (reference sequence). The CDR3 loop is CASSSTHKGTDYGYTF. In nucleotides, the CDR3 is TGTGCCAGCAGCTCAACACATAAGGGGACAGACTATGGCTACACCTTC.

This sequence joins TRBV5-5 and TRBJ1-3, with a weak D call TRBD1 (6 bases). This CDR3 contains 18 residues. Between the trimmed V and J ends, which lost 4 bases and 0 bases, there was a span of 20 bases. Germline-derived CDR1 and CDR2 are SGHKS and YYEKEE (reference sequence). CDR3 DNA sequence: TGTGCCAGCAGCATGTTTTCGGACAGTGACAACTCTGGAAACACCATATATTTT. As protein: CASSMFSDSDNSGNTIYF.

This clone was found once. The chain joins TRBV27 to TRBJ1-1; TRBD1 is a possible D gene (6 bases). The germline V and J ends were trimmed by 5 bases and 1 base, with 11 bases remaining between them. The V gene's germline CDR1 is MNHEY and CDR2 SMNVEV (reference sequence). CDR3 length equals 14 residues. The CDR3 sequence: CASSAGGANTEAFF. CDR3 nucleotide sequence: TGTGCCAGCAGTGCGGGGGGCGCGAACACTGAAGCTTTCTTT.

The chain couples TRBV29-1 to TRBJ2-3; tentative D call: TRBD1 (6 bases). The germline CDR1 and CDR2 sequences are SQVTM and ANQGSEA. The CDR3 spans 10 residues. V dropped 7 bases and J dropped 8 bases, with 10 bases sitting between them. In DNA, the CDR3 is TGCAGCGACGGACAGTCTACGCAGTATTTT. Translating gives CSDGQSTQYF.

The rearrangement links TRBV29-1 to TRBJ1-1; D perhaps matches TRBD1 (5 bases). CDR3 length: 13 amino acids. The V gene's germline CDR1 is SQVTM and CDR2 ANQGSEA. The V and J ends lost 6 bases and 6 bases respectively, with 17 bases between them. The CDR3 loop is CSVRTRRFPEAFF. The DNA of the CDR3 is TGCAGCGTCCGGACACGCAGGTTCCCTGAAGCTTTCTTT.

This clone was seen only once. The chain combines TRBV5-1 with TRBJ1-1; perhaps TRBD1 as D (5 bases). Trimming left V 5 bases short and J 4 bases short, with 15 bases between. The CDR3 has 14 residues. Per the germline V gene, CDR1 is SGHRS and CDR2 is YFSETQ. The CDR3 DNA is TGCGCCAGCAGTGATGGGTTGGGGGGCACTGAAGCTTTCTTT. As protein: CASSDGLGGTEAFF.

Only one count was recorded for this clone. This CDR3 is CASSIRGGEKLFF. The CDR3 DNA reads as TGTGCCAGTAGTATCAGGGGCGGCGAAAAACTGTTTTTT. This chain links TRBV19 with TRBJ1-4; D might be TRBD1 (6 bases). This CDR3 is 13 amino acids long. Deletions cut 3 bases from V and 8 bases from J, with 10 bases between. From germline, CDR1 is LNHDA and CDR2 SQIVND (reference sequence). The full variable domain, completed using reference TRBV19 and TRBJ1-4, is DGGITQSPKYLFRKEGQNVTLSCEQNLNHDAMYWYRQDPGQGLRLIYYSQIVNDFQKGDIAEGYSVSREKKESFPLTVTSAQKNPTAFYLCASSIRGGEKLFFGSGTQLSVL.

The CDR3 loop reads CASSPDRVTYEQYF. DNA for the CDR3: TGTGCCAGCAGCCCGGACAGGGTCACCTACGAGCAGTACTTC. This chain uses TRBV5-5 with TRBJ2-7; 8 positions match TRBD1. The length of the CDR3 is 14 residues. Per the germline V gene, CDR1 is SGHKS and CDR2 is YYEKEE (reference sequence). With V trimmed by 4 bases and J by 2 bases, 5 bases remained unmatched.

The genes are TRBV12-5 and TRBJ2-7, with TRBD1 identical over 12 bases. In germline, CDR1 is LGHNT, CDR2 FRNRAP. CDR3 length: 15 amino acids. The junction had 8 bases not matched to a gene; V was cut back by 5 bases and J by 6 bases. CDR3 DNA sequence: TGTGCTAGTGGTACCTGGGGACAGGGGGCGGTCGAGCAGTACTTC. The encoded protein is CASGTWGQGAVEQYF.

V is TRBV2 and J is TRBJ2-7; D might be TRBD2 (6 bases). V lost 8 bases and J lost 0, with 23 bases in between. The CDR3 contains 17 residues. Germline V gene lookup returns CDR1 SNHLY and CDR2 FYNNEI. CDR3 region: CASWDPGSAGNSYEQYF. CDR3 nucleotide sequence: TGTGCCAGCTGGGACCCGGGTTCTGCGGGGAACTCCTACGAGCAGTACTTC. The variable domain in full, with the rest retrieved from reference TRBV2 and TRBJ2-7, is EPEVTQTPSHQVTQMGQEVILRCVPISNHLYFYWYRQILGQKVEFLVSFYNNEISEKSEIFDDQFSVERPDGSNFTLKIRSTKLEDSAMYFCASWDPGSAGNSYEQYFGPGTRLTVT.

CDR3 protein: CASSLGTSGVPSTDTQYF. In DNA form, the CDR3 reads TGTGCCAGCAGCCTTGGGACTAGCGGGGTCCCTAGCACAGATACGCAGTATTTT. The chain employs TRBV7-3 and TRBJ2-3, with 13 bases aligning to TRBD2. Per germline, CDR1 SGHTA and CDR2 FQGTGA. With V trimmed by 5 bases and J by 0 bases, 8 bases remained unmatched. The CDR3 contains 18 residues.

This clone is termed medium-sized (0.01 to 0.1%). At the DNA level, this CDR3 is encoded by other sequences in the same sample as well. The J gene is TRBJ1-1, the V gene TRBV6-1; D remains ambiguous. The CDR3 has 14 amino acids. Germline V lookup: CDR1 MNHNS, CDR2 SASEGT. The V gene lost 1 base and the J gene lost 2 bases, with 8 bases spanning the gap. The CDR3 DNA reads TGTGCCAGCAGTGAAGTTCCAGTTAACACTGAAGCTTTCTTT. Protein sequence: CASSEVPVNTEAFF.

The chain is built from TRBV11-3 and TRBJ2-7, with D perhaps matching TRBD2 (6 bases). In germline, CDR1 is SGHNT, CDR2 YENEEA. This CDR3 comprises 13 residues. With 3 bases removed from V and 1 base from J, the gap between germline ends came to 7 bases. CDR3 coding DNA: TGTGCCAGCAGCTTGGGGGGTTCCTACGAGCAGTACTTC. This codes for CASSLGGSYEQYF. Together with reference TRBV11-3 and TRBJ2-7, the CDR3 gives the full variable domain: EAGVVQSPRYKIIEKKQPVAFWCNPISGHNTLYWYLQNLGQGPELLIRYENEEAVDDSQLPKDRFSAERLKGVDSTLKIQPAELGDSAVYLCASSLGGSYEQYFGPGTRLTVT.

The V gene is TRBV7-2, the J gene TRBJ2-1, with a weak D call TRBD1 (5 bases). With 2 bases removed from V and 5 bases from J, the gap between germline ends came to 13 bases. The CDR3 runs to 15 residues. Germline V gives CDR1 SGHTA, CDR2 FQGNSA. CDR3 sequence: CASSLLGGAHNEQFF. The CDR3 DNA follows: TGTGCCAGCAGCTTACTAGGTGGGGCCCACAATGAGCAGTTCTTC.